This record looks at one T cell receptor (beta chain) sequence and its context. What it binds is unknown. The germline V gene encodes CDR1 SGHDT and CDR2 YYEEEE. There are 16 residues in the CDR3. V was clipped by 3 bases and J by 10 bases, with 23 bases between them. The data were taken from a study of T cell clones after liver transplantation. Study summary: Liver transplant recipients had immunosuppression withdrawal attempted within 2 years. Overall study results and limits: The donor-reactive repertoire was only partly measurable in a couple of subjects, lacking donor cells. A larger donor-reactive than third-party decline suggested partial antigen-specific deletion. Rather than being deleted, graft donor-reactive T cells may have moved into the graft.

Some clones are missing from TCRdb's copy, which holds only in-frame ones; the method was immunoSEQ multiplex PCR. The sample includes under 35,000 clones, around 94% seen only once; the top ten take roughly a quarter. The chain couples TRBV5-6 to TRBJ2-1; D possibly corresponds to TRBD1 (6 bases). Sequences were derived from CD8+ T cells from blood, sampled 12 months after liver transplant. This clonotype was sampled from a human patient who received a liver transplant. Some T cells may be transferred from the graft donor. CDR3: CASSSTGTPIVLEQFF. The CDR3 DNA sequence: TGTGCCAGCAGCTCCACCGGGACACCCATCGTATTGGAGCAGTTCTTC.